Listed below are T cell receptor beta chains from one sample, sequenced in a study of cytomegalovirus exposure and HLA in healthy donors. The method was immunoSEQ multiplex PCR; TCRdb's version includes in-frame clones alone and lacks a portion of them. The table shows approximately 180,000 clones, with more than 60% occurring only once. The specimen sequenced was PBMCs. Every receptor here comes from a woman in her 30s in good health and CMV-seropositive. Both conserved end residues are trimmed from each CDR3.

J gene | V gene | CDR3 protein
TRBJ2-1 | TRBV5-1 | ASSLAPGGLYNEQF
TRBJ1-2 | TRBV19 | ASRQLQGTYGYT
TRBJ2-1 | TRBV6-6 | ASSYSGGGYNEQF
TRBJ1-4 | TRBV25-1 | ASSSRSPTTGSNEKLF
TRBJ2-7 | TRBV2 | ASNGGVMEQY
TRBJ1-1 | TRBV27 | ASSFRGTGFEAF
TRBJ2-4 | TRBV4-3 | ASSPRLAGAGVDIQY
TRBJ2-6 | TRBV15 | ATSRYRGLSGANVLT
TRBJ1-4 | TRBV7-9 | ASSPTSGDDEKLF
TRBJ2-2 | TRBV7-6 | ASSPLVAGSGRDTGELF
TRBJ1-2 | TRBV5-4 | ASSFQGYGYT
TRBJ1-4 | TRBV5-1 | ASSDGGLYGEKLF
TRBJ2-5 | TRBV5-1 | ASSLSGSPQETQY
TRBJ1-1 | TRBV11-2 | ASSFRQENTEAF
TRBJ2-1 | TRBV10-1 | ASSTGTGYNEQF
TRBJ2-3 | TRBV25-1 | ASSRSPFTSTDTQY
TRBJ2-1 | TRBV6-1 | ASSEVIAGNNNEQF
TRBJ2-1 | TRBV10-1 | ASSESTASGSFNEQF
TRBJ2-1 | TRBV7-3 | ASGLASYNEQF
TRBJ2-7 | TRBV5-4 | ASSPQQGSSYEQY
TRBJ2-7 | TRBV5-4 | ASSQRAPAEQY
TRBJ2-7 | TRBV11-1 | ASSFGTGTYEQY
TRBJ2-7 | TRBV6-5 | ASSQGRVYEQY
TRBJ2-3 | TRBV9 | ASTTVNTDTQY
TRBJ2-3 | TRBV2 | ASSPLASTDTQY
TRBJ1-2 | TRBV27 | ASSLRDRGKGDYGYT
TRBJ1-1 | TRBV6-1 | ASSVETGRTEAF
TRBJ2-3 | TRBV6-5 | ASSTQDTQY
TRBJ2-3 | TRBV30 | AWSGGRKSPDTQY
TRBJ2-7 | TRBV10-3 | AISEYPSGGRYEQY
TRBJ2-7 | TRBV5-1 | ASSFGLLAGAYEQY
TRBJ2-5 | TRBV29-1 | SVASGIAETQY
TRBJ2-5 | TRBV9 | ASSDTSWETQY
TRBJ2-1 | TRBV28 | ASSLGALQQF
TRBJ2-7 | TRBV13 | ASSPGTSGASYEQY
TRBJ1-1 | TRBV7-9 | ASSGRSGDTEAF
TRBJ2-1 | TRBV6-4 | ASSEISTHYNEQF
TRBJ1-1 | TRBV5-5 | ASSLGGLDTEAF
TRBJ1-1 | TRBV5-5 | ASSLGRSNTEAF
TRBJ2-7 | TRBV6-6 | ASTYGGLSYEQY
TRBJ2-3 | TRBV11-3 | ASSLDRQGPLSLDTQY